This TCR beta chain was recovered during a study of cytomegalovirus exposure and HLA in healthy donors. This clone was picked up a small number of times. Its antigen is unknown. PCR primers comprised 60 Vbeta and 13 Jbeta primers. Generated by immunoSEQ multiplex PCR, the TCRdb table keeps only in-frame clones and is missing some. The sample holds some 98,000 clones; about 80% are singletons and the top ten take over 9%. Whole-study findings and limits: An ancestry cluster, one associated with Asian ancestry, reportedly showed fewer N-insertions than the approximately 660-donor mean in a later analysis. Later analysis showed TCR association rates varying by HLA locus, highest for DRB1 and lowest for HLA-C.

Germline V gene sequence: CDR1 SGHNT, CDR2 YENEEA. Between the trimmed V and J ends, which lost 2 bases and 4 bases, there was a span of 15 bases. The CDR3 contains 16 residues. Sequencing was carried out using PBMCs. The chain is built from TRBV11-3 and TRBJ1-3; D perhaps matches TRBD1 (5 bases). This clonotype was obtained from a human donor in good health. CDR3 residues: CASSLISGNTGNTIYF. The CDR3 DNA follows: TGTGCCAGCAGCTTAATCTCAGGGAACACAGGAAACACCATATATTTT.